This TCR beta chain was identified in a study of blood T cell repertoires in COVID-19 (dated by TCRdb to between 2020 and 2021). Concerning the study at large: The collaborator samples originated in the United States, Italy and Spain and spanned the acute and convalescent phases of COVID-19. The dataset comprised deeply sampled blood TCRbeta repertoires from subjects exposed to, actively infected with, or recovered from COVID-19. The samples were drawn from the first 160 participants of the ongoing ImmuneRACE study and from 950 to 1,500 subjects provided by 6 global collaborators. The material from the prospective study consisted of cDNA or gDNA derived from T cells, B-cell-depleted T cells, or PBMCs. The repertoires were made available in a free public database intended to serve as a resource for research on the immune response to SARS-CoV-2. Where available, HLA class I and class II types were obtained from metadata supplied by the sample provider rather than from assay-based typing. Sample metadata almost always included a de-identified subject ID, COVID-19 status, age in years and sex. Study-wide findings and limitations: The quantity of clinical and demographic metadata differed by source and by participant and was supplied without curation.

Turning to this clone: The clone's antigen remains unknown. No per-base quality is available; no much larger clone lies one base away.

TCRbeta CDR3 regions were amplified from genomic DNA using the immunoSEQ Assay, a bias-controlled multiplex PCR. Per the original workflow: The number of nucleated cells in each sample was estimated by amplification of reference gene primers within the assay. To quantify the absolute abundance of each unique TCRbeta CDR3 rearrangement, sequence reads were collapsed and filtered. For each sample, productive Simpson clonality was calculated as the square root of Simpson's diversity index across productive rearrangements. Sourced from immuneACCESS, this table was stored by TCRdb with only in-frame sequences that have V and J called. A share of the clones is absent; for the studies checked, an unresolved V gene accounts for under half, and the remainder has no known explanation. V and J calls and clone size are given by that table; D and trimming were obtained from the DNA. This sample has 350,000 to 450,000 clones in its table, and roughly 86% of those were observed once. 3% of the sample rests with the top ten.

Whole blood was collected in K2EDTA tubes by collaborating institutions according to the institutions' own protocols. For TCRbeta analysis, collaborator samples were shipped as frozen whole blood, as isolated PBMCs, or as DNA extracted from either sample type. V loses 8 bases of germline sequence and J loses 2 bases, and the interval between the two ends is 12 bases. Including the terminal cysteine and phenylalanine, the CDR3 comprises 13 residues. Of all the DNA, just the CDR3 is kept, 39 bases in frame from base 1. This TCR derives from a human donor in a cohort sampled during active COVID-19. Sequenced material: peripheral blood. The receptor chain draws on TRBV12-3 or TRBV12-4 and TRBJ2-5, with TRBD2 as a weak D call on 6 bases. The encoded CDR3 is CASPGLTQETQYF. The nucleotide sequence reads TGTGCCAGCCCGGGACTCACACAAGAGACCCAGTACTTC.